This T cell receptor (beta chain) comes out of a study of beta chain features in type 1 diabetes. Study details: There was similarity between patients and healthy donors in age, gender and cell yields.

Study-level findings and limits: A moderate, significant TCRB CDR3 shortening appeared in type 1 diabetes across four CD4+ subsets. In the patient group, naive, central memory and Treg TCRB repertoires seemed more alike than in the healthy donor group.

The whole isolated RNA underwent reverse transcription, so sequencing captured expressed TCRB transcripts. Roughly 3.5 million reads per sample on average were obtained from naive, central memory and regulatory T cell samples. The assay was immunoSEQ multiplex PCR, and TCRdb's table has in-frame clones only and misses some. The profile shows hundreds of thousands of clones, roughly an eighth of them singletons. This clone was detected only a few times. The antigen is not known. The source of this sequence is a woman aged 40 to 55 in good health. The sequencing input was naive CD4+ T cells from blood.

The CDR3 DNA follows: TGTGCCAGCAGCGAGGCCCCGGGACTAGCGAATGCCGGGGAGCTGTTTTTT. Encoded protein: CASSEAPGLANAGELFF. The chain couples TRBV9 to TRBJ2-2, with TRBD2 matching over 10 bases. The germline V gene encodes CDR1 SGDLS and CDR2 YYNGEE. The CDR3 is 17 residues long. V lost 3 bases to trimming and J lost 6 bases; unmatched junction nucleotides: 11.